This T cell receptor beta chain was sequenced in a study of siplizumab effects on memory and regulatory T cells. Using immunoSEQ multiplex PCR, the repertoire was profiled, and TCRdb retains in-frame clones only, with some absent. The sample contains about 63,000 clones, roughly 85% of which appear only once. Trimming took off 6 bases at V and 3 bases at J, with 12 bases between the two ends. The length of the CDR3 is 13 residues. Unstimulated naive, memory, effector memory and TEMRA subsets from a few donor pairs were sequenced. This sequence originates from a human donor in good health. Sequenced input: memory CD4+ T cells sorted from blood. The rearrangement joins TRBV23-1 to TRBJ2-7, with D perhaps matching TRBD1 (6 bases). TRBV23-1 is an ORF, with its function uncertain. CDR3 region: CASRPKGDYEQYF. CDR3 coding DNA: TGCGCCAGCAGACCCAAGGGGGACTACGAGCAGTACTTC.